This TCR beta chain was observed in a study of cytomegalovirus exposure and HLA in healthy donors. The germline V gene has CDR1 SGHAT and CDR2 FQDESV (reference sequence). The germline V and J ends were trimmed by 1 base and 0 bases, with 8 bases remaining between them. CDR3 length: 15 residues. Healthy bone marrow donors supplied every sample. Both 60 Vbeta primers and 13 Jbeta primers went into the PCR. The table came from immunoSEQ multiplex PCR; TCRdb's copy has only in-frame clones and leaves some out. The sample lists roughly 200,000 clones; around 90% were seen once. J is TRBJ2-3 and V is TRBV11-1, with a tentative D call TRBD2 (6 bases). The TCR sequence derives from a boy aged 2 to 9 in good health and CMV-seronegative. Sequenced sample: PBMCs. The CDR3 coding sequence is TGTGCCAGCAGCTTAGTGGGGACTAGCACAGATACGCAGTATTTT. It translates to CASSLVGTSTDTQYF.